Sequencing of this TCR beta chain was carried out in a study of blood T cells in healthy people across ages. In germline, CDR1 is SEHNR, CDR2 FQNEAQ (reference sequence). The CDR3 is 14 amino acids. Comment on this clonotype: The junction does not match germline at one end; this may be a read error.

The second PCR ran about 6 to 11 cycles with a sample-barcoded 5' primer and J-beta primers. The template-switch adaptor, which had 12 random nucleotides, put a tag on each cDNA molecule. Each CDR3 protein gets one entry after TCRdb re-called the 5' RACE reads with MiXCR. The sample includes over 600,000 distinct CDR3 sequences, more than 50% of them seen just once. This clonotype was sampled from a man between 40 and 49 years old in good health. Material for sequencing was blood. This rearrangement joins TRBV7-9 to TRBJ2-7; D not certain. The CDR3 region is CASTHGVLSYEQYF. The CDR3, as DNA: TGTGCTAGCACTCATGGGGTCCTATCCTACGAGCAGTACTTC.